This T cell receptor (beta chain) was recorded in a study of cytomegalovirus exposure and HLA in healthy donors. 13 Jbeta primers and 60 Vbeta primers were used for the PCR. Libraries were prepared by immunoSEQ multiplex PCR; TCRdb keeps only in-frame clonotypes and omits some of them. The table has under 150,000 clones, roughly 75% seen once; the top ten hold around 6.8%. Findings of the study overall: It was shown in a later analysis that HLA-associated TCR beta chains were more clonally expanded than other, equally common chains. Most subjects had HLA-A and HLA-B alleles reportedly predicted accurately by TCR beta sequences.

The V gene end was trimmed by 4 bases and the J gene end by 0 bases; junction bases not matched to a gene: 3. Germline V gives CDR1 SGHNT, CDR2 YYREEE (reference sequence). This CDR3 has 15 amino acids. This clone came up once. As yet, its antigen is unknown. V usage is TRBV5-4 and J usage is TRBJ2-2; 7 bases line up with TRBD1. The TCR was taken from a man aged 35 to 55 in good health and CMV-seropositive. The specimen was PBMCs. The CDR3 sequence is CASSVGQTNTGELFF. The CDR3 DNA reads TGTGCCAGCAGCGTGGGACAGACGAACACCGGGGAGCTGTTTTTT.